Described below is a single T cell receptor (beta chain) sequence and its context. At one end the junction does not follow the germline gene, possibly because of a read error. The CDR3 length is 12 residues. Germline V gene lookup returns CDR1 SGDLS and CDR2 YYNGEE. This record comes from a study of blood T cell repertoires in COVID-19. As for the study in general: T cells, B-cell-depleted T cells, or PBMCs supplied cDNA or gDNA.

Those enrolled in Seattle joined during active infection and were followed longitudinally afterward. In the original workflow: Quantification of nucleated cells was approximated via reference gene primer amplification. The method was immunoSEQ multiplex PCR; TCRdb's version includes in-frame clones alone and lacks a portion of them. The V and J calls and clone size come from that table; D and trimming were worked out from the DNA. The sample lists roughly 390,000 clones, about 87% occurring once. The chain links TRBV9 to TRBJ2-1; 10 nucleotides agree with TRBD2. Sequenced sample: peripheral blood. This clonotype originated in a woman aged 25 to 39 with COVID-19, enrolled during active disease. The CDR3 DNA reads TGTGCCAGCAGCGTAGTTGGGGGACTAGCGATCTTC. Protein sequence: CASSVVGGLAIF. Full variable domain (missing parts from reference TRBV9 and TRBJ2-1): DSGVTQTPKHLITATGQRVTLRCSPRSGDLSVYWYQQSLDQGLQFLIQYYNGEERAKGNILERFSAQQFPDLHSELNLSSLELGDSALYFCASSVVGGLAIFGPGTRLTVL.